This T cell receptor beta chain came from a study of T cell repertoires in ileal Crohn's disease (dated by TCRdb to about 2019). Looking at the study overall: The median duration of disease was approximately 7.9 years, and at the time of surgery less than 40% of patients were active smokers. The study sequenced 150 to 200 mucosal samples from around 60 patients, taken at several locations on the surgical specimen and at postoperative endoscopy. Every patient underwent surgery because of a complication, which was stricturing disease in around 60% and penetrating disease in approximately 40%. Endoscopic postoperative recurrence was defined by a Rutgeerts score above i0. Roughly half of the patients were given postoperative therapy, with 11 receiving thiopurines and under 20 receiving anti-TNF agents. TCR repertoire analysis was performed in around 60 Crohn's disease patients drawn from a prospective multicentre cohort. The study ran alongside a multicentre cohort designed to identify predictors of early endoscopic recurrence after ileocolonic resection. Broad study findings and their caveats: Mucosal CD4 and CD8 T cells were sorted and sequenced only in a subgroup of patients, whose size was not stated. Higher percentages of high-frequency clones at the time of surgery were linked to endoscopic recurrence, and every patient with clonality above 26.8% (18/57) had recurrence. More high-frequency clones were carried by sorted CD8 T cells than by CD4 T cells, suggesting that mucosal expansions were mainly CD8. A significantly higher proportion of clonal expansions was observed in active smokers at surgery than in non-smokers (roughly 24% vs 19%, p=0.02).

Eligible patients were adults with ileal or ileocolonic Crohn's disease who had an indication for ileocolonic resection. Whole ileal mucosal biopsies were stored frozen at -80°C before DNA extraction. A TRizol-based method was used to extract genomic DNA from the frozen whole biopsies, and the DNA was quantified with a NanoDrop 2000 spectrophotometer. CDR1 and CDR2 are drawn from the germline V gene: SNHLY, FYNNEI. The CDR3, from cysteine to phenylalanine, totals 13 residues. Only the CDR3 region is kept as DNA, spanning 39 bases read in frame from base 1. Relative to germline, V is 8 bases shorter and J is 4 bases shorter, with 12 bases between their ends. For commercial TCRB immunosequencing, five hundred nanograms of biopsy DNA were submitted for each sample. Adaptive Biotechnology amplified CDR3 regions from genomic DNA with a two-step multiplex PCR that controlled for amplification bias. The first PCR used primers for every V and J gene segment; the second PCR added barcodes and Illumina adapters. CDR3 libraries were sequenced using an Illumina instrument. For the original study's pipeline: The analysis drew on both the pipelines supplied by the vendor and custom analysis of the raw data in R/Bioconductor running R version 3.3.0. Clonality, ranging from 0 to 1, was calculated as the inverse of the normalised Shannon entropy of all productive clones. High-frequency clones were defined as the share of the repertoire taken up by the top 100 clones, keeping only clones that passed a 95% confidence test. The Simpson index measured repertoire diversity, and the Morisita-Horn index measured overlap between samples. Held by TCRdb, this immuneACCESS table contains in-frame sequences only and omits some clones. Under half of the omission traces to an unresolved V gene where checked; the cause of the rest is unknown. V and J calls and clone size follow that table, whereas D and trimming were derived from the DNA. The sample table contains 13,000 to 15,000 clones; only one count was recorded for 87% of them. Roughly 3.6% of the sample is held by the ten biggest clonotypes.

Comment on this clone: Its binding antigen is unknown. Base-call qualities are not available, and no considerably larger clone is one nucleotide away.

The chain joins TRBV2 to TRBJ2-1; TRBD1 is a weak D gene call, 5 bases matching. This TCR came from an adult with Crohn's disease. The specimen was ileal tissue. DNA sequence: TGTGCCAGCTTGGGGCTTGCTTACAATGAGCAGTTCTTC. Protein translation: CASLGLAYNEQFF.